The 5 T cell receptor beta chains given below trace back to one sample, sequenced in a study of blood T cell repertoires in COVID-19. Clones were sequenced by immunoSEQ multiplex PCR, and TCRdb holds only the in-frame ones, with some missing. The table has about 320,000 clones, around 86% seen once. The sample consisted of peripheral blood. The receptors derive from a woman in her 50s with acute or convalescent COVID-19.

This clone was recorded only once. This chain's CDR3 is CATLSGEVNTGELFF. DNA of the CDR3: TGTGCCACCCTAAGCGGGGAGGTTAACACCGGGGAGCTGTTTTTT. J is TRBJ2-2 and V is TRBV10-3; 7 nucleotides align to TRBD2. The CDR3 sequence is 15 residues long. The junction had 10 bases not matched to a gene; V was cut back by 10 bases and J by 2 bases. Germline lookup yields CDR1 ENHRY and CDR2 SYGVKD.

In its sample, this clone was seen once. In DNA, the CDR3 is TGTGCCAGCAGCCAACAGGGTTATGGAAACACCATATATTTT. This encodes CASSQQGYGNTIYF. This chain links TRBV3-1 (or the pseudogene TRBV3-2) with TRBJ1-3, with TRBD1 as a possible D gene (5 bases). CDR1 is LGHDT, CDR2 YNNKEL, per germline (reference sequence). The V and J ends lost 2 bases and 3 bases respectively, with 8 bases between them. CDR3 length: 14 residues.

This chain connects TRBV27 to TRBJ1-5, with a tentative D call TRBD1 (5 bases). The germline V and J ends were trimmed by 9 bases and 8 bases, with 26 bases remaining between them. Germline CDR1 is MNHEY and CDR2 is SMNVEV (reference sequence). This CDR3 comprises 16 residues. CDR3 in amino acids: CASRPDGGIGIKPQHF. CDR3 nucleotide sequence: TGTGCCAGTCGCCCGGACGGGGGAATTGGAATCAAGCCCCAGCATTTT.

The chain couples TRBV7-8 to TRBJ1-5; D call uncertain. Germline loops: CDR1 SGHVS, CDR2 FQNEAQ. The CDR3 runs 17 residues. The V and J ends lost 4 bases and 1 base respectively, with 17 bases between them. CDR3 nucleotide sequence: TGTGCCAGCAGCTCGAGGGATACTGTTGGGAGCAATCAGCCCCAGCATTTT. Translating gives CASSSRDTVGSNQPQHF. The full variable domain, with the rest looked up from reference TRBV7-8 and TRBJ1-5, is GAGVSQSPRYKVAKRGQDVALRCDPISGHVSLFWYQQALGQGPEFLTYFQNEAQLDKSGLPSDRFFAERPEGSVSTLKIQRTQQEDSAVYLCASSSRDTVGSNQPQHFGDGTRLSIL.

The chain's CDR3 is CASRPSTGSGYGYTF. CDR3 in DNA: TGTGCCAGCAGACCCTCGACAGGGTCTGGCTATGGCTACACCTTC. This rearrangement joins TRBV27 to TRBJ1-2; 7 bases line up with TRBD1. Per germline, CDR1 MNHEY and CDR2 SMNVEV (reference sequence). The CDR3 covers 15 residues. The J segment lost 4 bases and the V segment lost 6 bases, leaving 11 bases of the junction unmatched.